The source of this TCR beta chain is a study of molecular identifiers for immune sequencing clone quantification. Study in general: Replicate RNA came from 20,000 or 100,000 naive CD8 cells and was split five ways, and four parts were sequenced.

This clonotype was counted only a few times. The CDR3 runs to 15 residues. Germline V lookup: CDR1 MNHEY, CDR2 SMNVEV (reference sequence). V was trimmed by 6 bases and J by 6 bases, leaving 18 bases between them. Each CDR3 protein is one row after TCRdb ran MiXCR on the PCR reads. The repertoire has under 600,000 distinct CDR3 sequences, about a fifth of them found once; the top ten carry about 0.8%. The gene calls are TRBV27 and TRBJ1-5; D gene uncertain. The TCR originated in a human donor in good health. Some libraries in this study had Jurkat cell RNA spiked in. Source material: naive CD8+ T cells from blood, with Jurkat cell RNA spiked in. Subset defined: FACS-sorted CD8+CD4-CCR7+CD45RA+ naive T cells. The CDR3 protein is CASRLVGAGGQPQHF. The CDR3 nucleotides are TGTGCCAGCAGACTCGTTGGAGCCGGAGGTCAGCCCCAGCATTTT.